This T cell receptor beta chain was documented in a study of blood T cell repertoires in COVID-19. In the study overall: The cDNA or gDNA used as material had been derived from T cells, B-cell-depleted T cells, or PBMCs.

The V and J ends lost 5 bases and 1 base respectively, with 15 bases between them. The CDR3 sequence is 15 residues long. Germline CDR1 is SGHRS and CDR2 is YFSETQ. The authors' processing: Quantification of nucleated cells was approximated via reference gene primer amplification. Assay used: immunoSEQ multiplex PCR; TCRdb lists only in-frame clones, some missing. V and J calls plus clone size are reproduced from that table; the DNA served to infer D and trimming. The sample holds under 250,000 clones, roughly 86% seen once. The sample holds one count of this clone. Sequencing was performed on peripheral blood. The chain uses TRBV5-1 and TRBJ1-2; D is undetermined. The sequence derives from a woman aged 40 to 55 with acute or convalescent COVID-19. The CDR3, as DNA: TGCGCCAGCAGGTCTGAGGTCGGCCTTAACTATGGCTACACCTTC. Protein product: CASRSEVGLNYGYTF.